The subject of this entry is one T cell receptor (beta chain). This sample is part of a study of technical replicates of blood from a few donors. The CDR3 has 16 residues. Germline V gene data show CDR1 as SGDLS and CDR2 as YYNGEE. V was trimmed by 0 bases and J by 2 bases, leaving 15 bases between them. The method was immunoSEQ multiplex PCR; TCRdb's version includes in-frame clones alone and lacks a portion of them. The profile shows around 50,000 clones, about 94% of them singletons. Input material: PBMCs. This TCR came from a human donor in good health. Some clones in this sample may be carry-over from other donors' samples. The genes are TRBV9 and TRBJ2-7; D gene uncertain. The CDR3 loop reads CASSVDPVVSTYEQYF. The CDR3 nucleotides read TGTGCCAGCAGCGTAGATCCCGTGGTGTCTACCTACGAGCAGTACTTC.